The rows below give T cell receptor beta chains drawn from one sample of a study of blood T cell repertoires in COVID-19. Repertoires were generated with immunoSEQ multiplex PCR, while TCRdb's copy carries only in-frame clones and drops some. The repertoire consists of some 260,000 clones, with about 79% occurring once and the leading ten covering about 8.9%. The specimen was peripheral blood. The source is a man aged 80 or over with acute or convalescent COVID-19. Both conserved end residues are part of each CDR3. D genes are given only for firm matches. Not all rows give a size; the values are once, few, many and, for expanded clones, a class.

D	V	length	size	J	CDR3	DNA
-	TRBV6-5	14	-	TRBJ1-2	CASGGGHSTYGYTF	TGTGCCAGTGGGGGGGGGCATTCGACCTATGGCTACACCTTC
-	TRBV28	14	few	TRBJ1-3	CASSSPDSGNTIYF	TGTGCCAGCAGTTCCCCGGACAGTGGAAACACCATATATTTT
-	TRBV18	11	few	TRBJ1-1	CASSGETEAFF	TGTGCCAGCTCAGGGGAGACAGAAGCTTTCTTT
-	TRBV7-9	16	few	TRBJ1-1	CASSLSPGTQNTEAFF	TGTGCCAGCAGCTTAAGTCCTGGGACACAGAACACTGAAGCTTTCTTT
TRBD1	TRBV9	16	few	TRBJ1-4	CASSDKQGATNEKLFF	TGTGCCAGCAGCGATAAACAGGGGGCGACTAATGAAAAACTGTTTTTT
-	TRBV25-1	14	-	TRBJ1-6	CASSEYWGDSPLHF	TGTGCCAGCAGTGAATATTGGGGGGATTCACCCCTCCACTTT
-	TRBV2	14	-	TRBJ1-1	CASRFRTVNTEAFF	TGTGCCAGCAGGTTCCGGACAGTGAACACTGAAGCTTTCTTT
TRBD1	TRBV6-1	17	-	TRBJ1-1	CASSEVLGQGGKTEAFF	TGTGCCAGCAGTGAAGTGTTGGGGCAGGGGGGAAAAACTGAAGCTTTCTTT
-	TRBV9	14	-	TRBJ2-7	CASSVQGNSYEQYF	TGTGCCAGCAGCGTACAGGGGAACTCCTACGAGCAGTACTTC
-	TRBV5-1	14	-	TRBJ1-1	CASSSTTGNTEAFF	TGCGCCAGCAGCTCGACGACAGGGAACACTGAAGCTTTCTTT
-	TRBV10-3	15	-	TRBJ2-1	CAISEMEGGANEQFF	TGTGCCATCAGTGAAATGGAGGGGGGGGCCAATGAGCAGTTCTTC
-	TRBV2	13	-	TRBJ1-1	CASRYTFNTEAFF	TGTGCCAGCAGATACACCTTTAACACTGAAGCTTTCTTT
-	TRBV10-3	13	few	TRBJ1-4	CAIRDKDNEKLFF	TGTGCCATCAGGGACAAGGATAATGAAAAACTGTTTTTT
-	TRBV12-5	17	once	TRBJ1-3	CASGLSGRPSSGNTIYF	TGTGCTAGTGGTTTATCCGGGAGACCGTCCTCTGGAAACACCATATATTTT
-	TRBV10-3	14	-	TRBJ2-6	CATRGGPGANVLTF	TGTGCCACCCGGGGTGGTCCTGGGGCCAACGTCCTGACTTTC
-	TRBV2	10	-	TRBJ2-7	CASGLYEQYF	TGTGCCAGCGGACTCTACGAGCAGTACTTC
TRBD1	TRBV28	17	-	TRBJ1-5	CASSPAGTGTGNQPQHF	TGTGCCAGCAGTCCGGCCGGGACAGGGACGGGCAATCAGCCCCAGCATTTT
TRBD1	TRBV19	14	-	TRBJ2-3	CASKDRGGADTQYF	TGTGCCAGTAAGGACAGGGGAGGTGCAGATACGCAGTATTTT
TRBD2	TRBV3-1/TRBV3-2	15	-	TRBJ2-2	CASSPGLAVPGELFF	TGTGCCAGCAGCCCGGGACTAGCAGTCCCCGGGGAGCTGTTTTTT
TRBD1	TRBV27	16	-	TRBJ2-7	CASRYKPGQGYYEQYF	TGTGCCAGCAGATATAAGCCGGGACAGGGCTACTACGAGCAGTACTTC
-	TRBV7-9	13	-	TRBJ1-5	CASSKDTNQPQHF	TGTGCCAGCAGCAAGGACACAAATCAGCCCCAGCATTTT
-	TRBV13	16	-	TRBJ1-5	CASSPGLGGRNQPQHF	TGTGCCAGCAGTCCGGGTCTGGGGGGACGGAATCAGCCCCAGCATTTT
-	TRBV21-1	16	-	TRBJ2-1	CASSVQRVSSYNEQFF	TGTGCCAGCAGCGTACAGCGGGTTTCCTCCTACAATGAGCAGTTCTTC
-	TRBV11-1	14	-	TRBJ2-7	CASSLSQFNYEQYF	TGTGCCAGCAGCTTATCACAGTTCAACTACGAGCAGTACTTC
-	TRBV28	16	-	TRBJ1-5	CASSTLTTGLWQPQHF	TGTGCCAGCAGTACGCTGACAACAGGGTTGTGGCAGCCCCAGCATTTT
-	TRBV28	13	few	TRBJ1-1	CASSSFGPTEAFF	TGTGCCAGCAGCTCCTTTGGGCCTACTGAAGCTTTCTTT
TRBD1	TRBV5-1	16	few	TRBJ1-1	CASSSGTGGFNTEAFF	TGCGCCAGCAGCTCCGGGACAGGGGGCTTCAACACTGAAGCTTTCTTT
-	TRBV5-4	15	-	TRBJ2-7	CASSAATGRRNEQYF	TGTGCCAGCAGCGCAGCGACAGGCCGGAGGAACGAGCAGTACTTC
-	TRBV5-1	15	-	TRBJ1-6	CASSPQAGSDSPLHF	TGCGCCAGCAGCCCCCAGGCAGGGTCTGATTCACCCCTCCACTTT
TRBD2	TRBV7-2	16	-	TRBJ2-3	CASSSPPTSGRDTQYF	TGTGCCAGCAGCTCCCCCCCGACTAGCGGGAGGGATACGCAGTATTTT
-	TRBV28	12	-	TRBJ2-7	CATARGGYEQYF	TGTGCCACCGCCCGAGGGGGCTACGAGCAGTACTTC
TRBD2	TRBV11-2	15	few	TRBJ2-7	CASSPLTSGPQGQYF	TGTGCCAGCAGCCCCCTCACTAGCGGGCCTCAAGGGCAGTACTTC
TRBD2	TRBV6-6	14	-	TRBJ2-1	CASSLGTSAHEQFF	TGTGCCAGCAGTTTGGGGACTAGTGCGCATGAGCAGTTCTTC
-	TRBV19	16	-	TRBJ1-5	CASSIQGGYSNQPQHF	TGTGCCAGTAGTATTCAAGGAGGGTATAGCAATCAGCCCCAGCATTTT
-	TRBV6-5	13	-	TRBJ1-1	CASSPSGATEAFF	TGTGCCAGCAGCCCGAGTGGGGCCACTGAAGCTTTCTTT
TRBD1	TRBV6-5	15	once	TRBJ2-2	CASSSDRGQTGELFF	TGTGCCAGCAGTTCCGACAGGGGGCAAACCGGGGAGCTGTTTTTT
TRBD1	TRBV5-1	15	-	TRBJ1-6	CASSLRQGANSPLHF	TGCGCCAGCAGCCTTCGACAGGGGGCTAATTCACCCCTCCACTTT
-	TRBV3-1/TRBV3-2	16	-	TRBJ1-3	CASSQTQGRTGNTIYF	TGTGCCAGCAGCCAAACACAGGGAAGAACTGGAAACACCATATATTTT
-	TRBV2	14	-	TRBJ1-6	CASSEWVTRSPLHF	TGTGCCAGCAGTGAATGGGTGACACGATCACCCCTCCACTTT
-	TRBV5-1	13	-	TRBJ1-1	CASSLGGSTEAFF	TGCGCCAGCAGCTTGGGAGGGTCCACTGAAGCTTTCTTT
-	TRBV5-5	15	-	TRBJ1-5	CASSPESLPGQPQHF	TGTGCCAGCAGCCCCGAAAGTCTTCCGGGGCAGCCCCAGCATTTT
-	TRBV30	13	-	TRBJ2-7	CASTIGGIREQYF	TGTGCCTCGACCATCGGGGGTATCCGCGAGCAGTACTTC
TRBD1	TRBV18	16	-	TRBJ1-2	CASSPGTTRDRNGYTF	TGTGCCAGCTCACCAGGAACGACCCGGGACAGAAATGGCTACACCTTC
TRBD1	TRBV30	15	-	TRBJ1-6	CAWIYGQGGNSPLHF	TGTGCCTGGATCTACGGACAGGGTGGGAATTCACCCCTCCACTTT
TRBD2	TRBV7-2	17	-	TRBJ2-3	CASSLRGGTRPWDTQYF	TGTGCCAGCAGCTTACGAGGGGGGACTAGGCCCTGGGATACGCAGTATTTT
TRBD2	TRBV6-1	16	-	TRBJ2-3	CASSERRTSGPDTQYF	TGTGCCAGCAGTGAACGCAGGACTAGCGGTCCAGATACGCAGTATTTT
TRBD1	TRBV6-5	15	-	TRBJ1-5	CASRSTGGFNQPQHF	TGTGCCAGCAGGTCGACAGGGGGATTCAATCAGCCCCAGCATTTT
TRBD2	TRBV27	15	few	TRBJ2-7	CASSSMQGLAGEQYF	TGTGCCAGCAGCTCCATGCAGGGACTAGCGGGAGAGCAGTACTTC
-	TRBV27	16	-	TRBJ1-6	CASSLGPTPASSPLHF	TGTGCCAGCAGTTTGGGGCCGACTCCGGCGAGTTCACCCCTCCACTTT
-	TRBV7-2	14	-	TRBJ1-1	CASSLASGNTEAFF	TGTGCCAGCAGCTTAGCTAGTGGGAACACTGAAGCTTTCTTT
-	TRBV6-5	15	-	TRBJ2-2	CASLTLGAGTGELFF	TGTGCCAGCCTAACGCTGGGGGCAGGGACCGGGGAGCTGTTTTTT
TRBD1	TRBV6-5	15	-	TRBJ2-3	CASSYSRQGHDTQYF	TGTGCCAGCAGTTACTCTCGACAGGGGCACGATACGCAGTATTTT
-	TRBV2	14	few	TRBJ1-4	CASTNGGVGEKLFF	TGTGCCAGCACCAACGGGGGGGTCGGTGAAAAACTGTTTTTT